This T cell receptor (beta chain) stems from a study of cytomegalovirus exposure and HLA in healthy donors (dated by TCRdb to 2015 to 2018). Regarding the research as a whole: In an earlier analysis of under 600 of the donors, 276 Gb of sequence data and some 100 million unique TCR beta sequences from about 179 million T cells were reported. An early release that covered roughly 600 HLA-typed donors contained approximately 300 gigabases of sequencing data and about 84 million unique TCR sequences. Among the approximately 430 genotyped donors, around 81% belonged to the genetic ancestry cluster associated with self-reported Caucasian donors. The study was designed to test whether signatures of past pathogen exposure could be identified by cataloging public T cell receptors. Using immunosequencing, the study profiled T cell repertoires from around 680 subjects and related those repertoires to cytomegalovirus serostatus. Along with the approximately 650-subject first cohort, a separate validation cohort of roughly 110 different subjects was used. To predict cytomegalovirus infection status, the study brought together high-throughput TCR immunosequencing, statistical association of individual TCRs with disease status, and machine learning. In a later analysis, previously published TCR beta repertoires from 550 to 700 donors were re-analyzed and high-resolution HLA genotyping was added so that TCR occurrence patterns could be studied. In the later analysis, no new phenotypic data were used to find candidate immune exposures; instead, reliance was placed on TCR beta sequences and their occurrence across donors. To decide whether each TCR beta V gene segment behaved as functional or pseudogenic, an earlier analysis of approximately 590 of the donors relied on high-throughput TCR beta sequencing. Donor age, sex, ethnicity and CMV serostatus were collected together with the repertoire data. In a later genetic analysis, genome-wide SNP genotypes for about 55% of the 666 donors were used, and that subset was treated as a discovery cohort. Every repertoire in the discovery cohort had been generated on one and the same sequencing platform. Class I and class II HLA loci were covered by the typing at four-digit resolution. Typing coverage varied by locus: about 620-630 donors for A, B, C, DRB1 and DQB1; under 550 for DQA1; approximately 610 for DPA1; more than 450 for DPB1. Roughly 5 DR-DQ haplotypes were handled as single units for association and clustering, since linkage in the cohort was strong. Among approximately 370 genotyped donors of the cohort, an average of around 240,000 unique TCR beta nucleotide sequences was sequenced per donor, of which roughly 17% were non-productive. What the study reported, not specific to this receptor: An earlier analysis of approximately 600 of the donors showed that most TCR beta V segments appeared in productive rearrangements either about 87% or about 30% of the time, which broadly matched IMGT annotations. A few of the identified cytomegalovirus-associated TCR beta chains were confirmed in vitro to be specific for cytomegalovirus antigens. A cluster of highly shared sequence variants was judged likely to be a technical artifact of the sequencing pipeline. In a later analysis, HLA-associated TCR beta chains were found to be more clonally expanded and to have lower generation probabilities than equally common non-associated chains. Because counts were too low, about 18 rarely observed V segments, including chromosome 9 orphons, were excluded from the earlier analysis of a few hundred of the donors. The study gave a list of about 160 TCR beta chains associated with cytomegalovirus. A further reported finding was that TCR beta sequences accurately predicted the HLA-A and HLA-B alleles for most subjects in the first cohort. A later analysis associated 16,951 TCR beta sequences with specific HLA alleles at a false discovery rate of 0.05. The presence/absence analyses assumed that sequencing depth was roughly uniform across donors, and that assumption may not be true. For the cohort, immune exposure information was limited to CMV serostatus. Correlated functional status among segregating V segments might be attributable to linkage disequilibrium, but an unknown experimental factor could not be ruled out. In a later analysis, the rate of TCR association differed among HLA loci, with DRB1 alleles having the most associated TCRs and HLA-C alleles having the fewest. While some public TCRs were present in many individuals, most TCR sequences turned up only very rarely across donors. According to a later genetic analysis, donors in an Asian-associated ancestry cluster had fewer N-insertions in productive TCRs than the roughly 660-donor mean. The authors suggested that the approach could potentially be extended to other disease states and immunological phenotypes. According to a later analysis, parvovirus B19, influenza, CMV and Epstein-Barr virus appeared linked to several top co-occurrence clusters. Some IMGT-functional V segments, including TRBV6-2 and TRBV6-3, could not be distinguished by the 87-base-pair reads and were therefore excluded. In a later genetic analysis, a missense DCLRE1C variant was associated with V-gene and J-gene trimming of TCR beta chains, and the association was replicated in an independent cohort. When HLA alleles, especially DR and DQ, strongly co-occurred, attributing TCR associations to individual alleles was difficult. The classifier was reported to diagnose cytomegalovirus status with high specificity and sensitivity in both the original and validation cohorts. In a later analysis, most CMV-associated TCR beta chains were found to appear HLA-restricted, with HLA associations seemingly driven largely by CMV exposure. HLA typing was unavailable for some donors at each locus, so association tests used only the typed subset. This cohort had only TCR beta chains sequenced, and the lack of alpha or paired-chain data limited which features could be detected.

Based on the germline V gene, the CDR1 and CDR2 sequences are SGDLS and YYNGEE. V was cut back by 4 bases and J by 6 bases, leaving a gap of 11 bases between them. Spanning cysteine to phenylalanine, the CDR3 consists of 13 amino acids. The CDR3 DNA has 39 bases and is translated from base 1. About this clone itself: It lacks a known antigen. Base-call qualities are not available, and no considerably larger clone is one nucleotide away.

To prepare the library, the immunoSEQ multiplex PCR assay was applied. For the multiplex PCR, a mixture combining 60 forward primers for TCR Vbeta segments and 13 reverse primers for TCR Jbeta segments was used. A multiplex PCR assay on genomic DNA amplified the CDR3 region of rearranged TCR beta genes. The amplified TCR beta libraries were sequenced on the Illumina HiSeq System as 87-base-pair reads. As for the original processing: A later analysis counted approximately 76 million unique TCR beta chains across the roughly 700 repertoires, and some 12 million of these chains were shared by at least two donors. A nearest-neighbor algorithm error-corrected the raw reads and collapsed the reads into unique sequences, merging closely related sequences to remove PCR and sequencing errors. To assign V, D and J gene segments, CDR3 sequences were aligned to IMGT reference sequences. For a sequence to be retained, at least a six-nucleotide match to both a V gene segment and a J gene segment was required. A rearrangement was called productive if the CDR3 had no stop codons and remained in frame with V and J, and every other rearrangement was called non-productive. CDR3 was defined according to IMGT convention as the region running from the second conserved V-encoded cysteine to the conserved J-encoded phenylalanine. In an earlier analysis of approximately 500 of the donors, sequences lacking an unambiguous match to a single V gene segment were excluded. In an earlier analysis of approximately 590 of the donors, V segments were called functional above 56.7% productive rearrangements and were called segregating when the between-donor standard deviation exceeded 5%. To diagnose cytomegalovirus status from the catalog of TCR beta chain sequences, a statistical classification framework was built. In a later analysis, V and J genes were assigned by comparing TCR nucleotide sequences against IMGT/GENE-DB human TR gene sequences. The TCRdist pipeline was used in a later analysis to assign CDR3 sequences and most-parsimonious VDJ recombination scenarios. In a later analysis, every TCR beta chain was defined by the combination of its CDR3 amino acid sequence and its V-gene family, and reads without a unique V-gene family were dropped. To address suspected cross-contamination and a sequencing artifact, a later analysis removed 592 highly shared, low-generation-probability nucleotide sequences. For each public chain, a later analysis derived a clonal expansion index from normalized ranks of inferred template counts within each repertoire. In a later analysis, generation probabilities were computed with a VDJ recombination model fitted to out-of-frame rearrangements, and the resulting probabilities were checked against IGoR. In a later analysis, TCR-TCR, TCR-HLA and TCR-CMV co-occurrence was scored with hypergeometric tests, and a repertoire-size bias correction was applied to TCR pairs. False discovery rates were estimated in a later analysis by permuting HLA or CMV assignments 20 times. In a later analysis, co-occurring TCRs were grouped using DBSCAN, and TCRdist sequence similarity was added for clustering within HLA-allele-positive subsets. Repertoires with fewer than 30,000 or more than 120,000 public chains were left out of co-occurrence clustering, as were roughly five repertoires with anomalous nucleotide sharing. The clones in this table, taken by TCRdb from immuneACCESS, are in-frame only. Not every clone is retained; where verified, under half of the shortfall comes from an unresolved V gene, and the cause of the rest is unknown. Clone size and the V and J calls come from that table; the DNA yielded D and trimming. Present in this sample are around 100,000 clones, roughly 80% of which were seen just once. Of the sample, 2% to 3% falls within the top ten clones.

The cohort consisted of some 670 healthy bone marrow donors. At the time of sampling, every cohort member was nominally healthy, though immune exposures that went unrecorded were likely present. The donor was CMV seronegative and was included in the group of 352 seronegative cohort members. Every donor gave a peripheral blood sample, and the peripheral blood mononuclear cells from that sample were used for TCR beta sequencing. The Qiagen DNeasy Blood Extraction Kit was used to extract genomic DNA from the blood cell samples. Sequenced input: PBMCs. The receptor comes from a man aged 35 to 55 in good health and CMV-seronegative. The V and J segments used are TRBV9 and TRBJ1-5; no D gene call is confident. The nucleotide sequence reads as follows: TGTGCCAGCAGCCCGTTATCGGGTCAGCCCCAGCATTTT. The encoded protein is CASSPLSGQPQHF.